The 29 T cell receptor beta chains in this list originate from one sample, sequenced in a study of control samples from healthy donors and cancer patients. Profiling relied on immunoSEQ multiplex PCR, and the TCRdb table lists in-frame clones only, not all of them. Here the sample table reports fewer than 250,000 clones. Sequencing was done on a sample of blood. The receptor set was obtained from a woman between 25 and 40 years old in good health.

This chain links TRBV6-6 with TRBJ2-1; tentatively, D is TRBD1 (5 bases). Trimming took 9 bases from V and 10 from J, leaving 16 bases between them. Germline values: CDR1 MNHNY, CDR2 SVGAGI (reference sequence). The CDR3 consists of 12 residues. CDR3 amino acids: CASTEGYREQFF. The CDR3 region has the DNA TGTGCCAGTACGGAAGGGTACAGGGAGCAGTTCTTC.

The CDR3 sequence is CASSRYPIQGRHSPLHF. As DNA, the CDR3 is TGTGCCAGCAGTCGCTACCCGATACAGGGGAGACATTCACCCCTCCACTTT. The J gene is TRBJ1-6, the V gene TRBV6-6; 7 nucleotides align to TRBD1. CDR3 length: 17 amino acids. Losses at the gene ends were 5 bases for V and 8 bases for J; bases not matched to a gene: 15. The germline CDR1 and CDR2 sequences are MNHNY and SVGAGI (reference sequence).

The chain links TRBV2 to TRBJ1-6, with 8 bases that match TRBD1. The germline gives CDR1 SNHLY, CDR2 FYNNEI. Trimming at V came to 6 bases and at J to 6 bases, leaving 4 bases not matched to a gene. The CDR3 covers 14 residues. CDR3 sequence (DNA): TGTGCCAGCAGGGGGACAGGACGTAATTCACCCCTCCACTTT. This encodes CASRGTGRNSPLHF.

This chain connects TRBV7-9 to TRBJ2-3; D is possibly TRBD2 (5 bases). This CDR3 has 13 residues. V gave up 7 bases and J gave up 4 bases, with 12 bases separating them. Germline V gene sequence: CDR1 SEHNR, CDR2 FQNEAQ (reference sequence). The CDR3 DNA reads TGTGCCAGCAAGAGGGATACGGCAGATACGCAGTATTTT. Protein sequence: CASKRDTADTQYF.

The chain recombines TRBV6-4 with TRBJ1-1; 8 bases are shared with TRBD1. The V gene end was trimmed by 3 bases and the J gene end by 6 bases; junction bases not matched to a gene: 9. The germline CDR1 and CDR2 sequences are MRHNA and SNTAGT. This CDR3 spans 15 amino acids. In DNA, the CDR3 is TGTGCCAGCAGTGAACTTGGGGGGACAGGAGCTGAAGCTTTCTTT. This gives the protein CASSELGGTGAEAFF.

The genes are TRBV5-6 and TRBJ1-1; D is undetermined. Trimming removed 0 bases from V and 0 bases from J, with 6 bases in between. From germline, CDR1 is SGHDT and CDR2 YYEEEE. This CDR3 comprises 14 residues. The CDR3 is CASSLVHLNTEAFF. In DNA, the CDR3 is TGTGCCAGCAGCTTGGTACACTTGAACACTGAAGCTTTCTTT.

The chain recombines TRBV7-9 with TRBJ1-1; D is ambiguous. The length of the CDR3 is 12 residues. Germline lookup yields CDR1 SEHNR and CDR2 FQNEAQ (reference sequence). V was pared by 3 bases and J by 6 bases, with 8 bases between. The CDR3 DNA follows: TGTGCCAGCAGCTTTGCAGCCTCTGAAGCTTTCTTT. It yields the protein CASSFAASEAFF.

The J gene is TRBJ1-5, the V gene TRBV12-3 or TRBV12-4; D gene unclear. V lost 3 bases, J lost 2 bases, and 5 bases lay in between. This CDR3 has 13 residues. CDR3 in amino acids: CASSLLGNQPQHF. CDR3 sequence (DNA): TGTGCCAGCAGTTTGCTCGGCAATCAGCCCCAGCATTTT.

The chain couples TRBV28 to TRBJ2-5; TRBD2 aligns across 11 bases. The CDR3 has 16 residues. Germline V lookup: CDR1 MDHEN, CDR2 SYDVKM. The V and J ends lost 6 bases and 5 bases, in that order; junction bases with no gene match: 11. The CDR3 reads CASSRTGLAVRETQYF. For the CDR3, the DNA is TGTGCCAGCAGCCGCACGGGACTAGCGGTCCGGGAGACCCAGTACTTC.

The V call is TRBV5-1, the J call TRBJ2-3, with a tentative D call TRBD1 (6 bases). The V gene's germline CDR1 is SGHRS and CDR2 YFSETQ. This CDR3 region has 13 residues. Trimming left V 5 bases short and J 6 bases short, with 13 bases between. The CDR3: CASRAGERDTQYF. For the CDR3, the DNA is TGCGCCAGCAGGGCAGGGGAGCGTGATACGCAGTATTTT.

V and J are TRBV18 and TRBJ1-2, with D maybe TRBD1 (5 bases). V shed 6 bases and J shed 6 bases, with 17 bases lying between them. The CDR3 has 14 amino acids. Germline lookup yields CDR1 KGHSH and CDR2 LQKENI. CDR3 DNA: TGTGCCAGCTCCCCAAGCAGGGACCGGGATGGCTACACCTTC. It encodes CASSPSRDRDGYTF.

The rearrangement joins TRBV19 to TRBJ1-1, with 8 bases fitting TRBD1. The junction had 13 bases not matched to a gene; V was cut back by 3 bases and J by 1 base. This CDR3 is built from 18 residues. Germline CDR1 and CDR2: LNHDA and SQIVND (reference sequence). The chain's CDR3 is CASSISGLFGTGNTEAFF. Written as DNA, the CDR3 is TGTGCCAGTAGTATCTCTGGCCTTTTTGGGACAGGGAACACTGAAGCTTTCTTT.

The CDR3 here is CASLPETAEKLFF. The CDR3 nucleotides are TGTGCCAGTCTCCCCGAGACGGCTGAAAAACTGTTTTTT. The chain joins TRBV19 to TRBJ1-4; D gene unclear. This CDR3 is built from 13 residues. Germline CDR1 LNHDA, CDR2 SQIVND (reference sequence). V gave up 8 bases and J gave up 7 bases, with 14 bases separating them. Looking up the rest from reference TRBV19 and TRBJ1-4 gives the full variable domain: DGGITQSPKYLFRKEGQNVTLSCEQNLNHDAMYWYRQDPGQGLRLIYYSQIVNDFQKGDIAEGYSVSREKKESFPLTVTSAQKNPTAFYLCASLPETAEKLFFGSGTQLSVL.

V is TRBV5-6 and J is TRBJ1-2; D is undetermined. This CDR3 region has 15 residues. Germline V gene data show CDR1 as SGHDT and CDR2 as YYEEEE. V was clipped by 1 base and J by 5 bases, with 15 bases between them. CDR3 in DNA: TGTGCCAGCAGCTTGTGGACCGCTCGAGGGTATGGCTACACCTTC. Residues: CASSLWTARGYGYTF.

This sequence joins TRBV20-1 and TRBJ1-1, with 8 bases fitting TRBD1. V dropped 3 bases and J dropped 5; count of bases not matched to a gene: 14. There are 16 residues in the CDR3. Per germline, CDR1 DFQATT and CDR2 SNEGSKA (reference sequence). CDR3 nucleotides: TGCAGTGCTAGTGGACAGGGAGTAGTTTACGGAACTGAAGCTTTCTTT. This sequence encodes CSASGQGVVYGTEAFF.

The V gene is TRBV7-6, the J gene TRBJ1-4; weak D call: TRBD1 (6 bases). The CDR3 consists of 17 residues. The germline CDR1 and CDR2 sequences are SGHVS and FNYEAQ. Trimming shortened V by 6 bases and J by 7 bases, and 24 bases separated the two germline ends. This chain's CDR3 is CASSYTGYGGDGEKLFF. CDR3 nucleotides: TGTGCCAGCAGTTATACAGGGTACGGTGGCGATGGTGAAAAACTGTTTTTT.

This chain links TRBV7-9 with TRBJ1-2; the match to TRBD1 covers 9 bases. V lost 5 bases to trimming and J lost 4 bases; unmatched junction nucleotides: 5. Germline values: CDR1 SEHNR, CDR2 FQNEAQ (reference sequence). The CDR3 covers 14 residues. The CDR3 DNA reads TGTGCCAGCAGCGCGGGGACAGGGAGCTATGGCTACACCTTC. Residues: CASSAGTGSYGYTF.

The rearrangement joins TRBV19 to TRBJ1-2, with a possible D match to TRBD1 (5 bases). Germline CDR1 reads LNHDA; CDR2 reads SQIVND (reference sequence). This CDR3 spans 13 amino acids. Trimming took 7 bases from V and 3 from J, leaving 12 bases between them. The CDR3 DNA reads TGTGCCAGTACGAGGGGCTCCTACTATGGCTACACCTTC. This translates into CASTRGSYYGYTF.

This chain uses TRBV5-5 with TRBJ1-5; D not resolved. V was cut by 4 bases and J by 0 bases, with 11 bases left in between. Germline CDR1 reads SGHKS; CDR2 reads YYEKEE (reference sequence). The length of the CDR3 is 15 residues. The CDR3 reads CASSMEFYSNQPQHF. Written as DNA, the CDR3 is TGTGCCAGCAGCATGGAGTTCTATAGCAATCAGCCCCAGCATTTT.

The V gene is TRBV7-3, the J gene TRBJ2-2; maybe TRBD2 (5 bases). The V end lost 0 bases, the J end lost 0 bases, and 8 bases lay between the germline ends. Germline loops: CDR1 SGHTA, CDR2 FQGTGA. CDR3 length equals 16 residues. CDR3 DNA: TGTGCCAGCAGCTTAACCGGACTGGCGAACACCGGGGAGCTGTTTTTT. Its protein product is CASSLTGLANTGELFF.

The J gene is TRBJ2-1, the V gene TRBV4-3; TRBD2 aligns across 11 bases. Germline-derived CDR1 and CDR2 are LGHNA and YSLEER. V dropped 2 bases and J dropped 2; count of bases not matched to a gene: 2. The CDR3 is 16 amino acids. This chain's CDR3 is CASSQNSGGAYNEQFF. The CDR3 DNA is TGCGCCAGCAGCCAAAATAGCGGGGGGGCCTACAATGAGCAGTTCTTC.

The rearrangement uses TRBV2 and TRBJ2-3; TRBD2 matches 15 bases. The CDR3 totals 18 residues. The J segment lost 1 base and the V segment lost 4 bases, leaving 6 bases of the junction unmatched. Germline CDR1 is SNHLY and CDR2 is FYNNEI. The CDR3 loop is CASSGTSGGGPRTDTQYF. In nucleotides, the CDR3 is TGTGCCAGCAGTGGGACTAGCGGGGGGGGACCTCGCACAGATACGCAGTATTTT.

The V call is TRBV7-2, the J call TRBJ1-6, with D perhaps TRBD1 (5 bases). V was cut by 5 bases and J by 3 bases, with 14 bases left in between. The CDR3 has 16 residues. CDR1 SGHTA and CDR2 FQGNSA come from the germline V gene. Written as DNA, the CDR3 is TGTGCCAGCAGCCCACAAGGGGTATTCTATAATTCACCCCTCCACTTT. Protein sequence: CASSPQGVFYNSPLHF.

The gene calls are TRBV18 and TRBJ1-1, with 9 bases fitting TRBD1. V trimming: 3 bases; J trimming: 4 bases; junction bases outside the gene matches: 9. This CDR3 spans 16 amino acids. In germline, CDR1 is KGHSH, CDR2 LQKENI. The DNA of the CDR3 is TGTGCCAGCTCACCTGCAGGACAGGGGACGACCACTGAAGCTTTCTTT. This encodes CASSPAGQGTTTEAFF.

V and J are TRBV27 and TRBJ2-2; D is possibly TRBD1 (5 bases). The V gene lost 6 bases and the J gene lost 0 bases, with 14 bases spanning the gap. This CDR3 comprises 16 residues. The germline V gene has CDR1 MNHEY and CDR2 SMNVEV (reference sequence). CDR3 in DNA: TGTGCCAGCAGGACCTTTAAGGGGACGAACACCGGGGAGCTGTTTTTT. Encoded protein: CASRTFKGTNTGELFF.

The chain couples TRBV6-1 to TRBJ1-4, with D uncertain. Deletions cut 0 bases from V and 0 bases from J, with 8 bases between. CDR1 is MNHNS and CDR2 is SASEGT in the germline V gene. There are 16 residues in the CDR3. The CDR3 coding sequence is TGTGCCAGCAGTGAAGCGCGAGGCTCAACTAATGAAAAACTGTTTTTT. This translates into CASSEARGSTNEKLFF.

This rearrangement joins TRBV5-1 to TRBJ1-3; 11 positions match TRBD1. Germline assignment: CDR1 SGHRS and CDR2 YFSETQ. Trimming at V came to 1 base and at J to 9 bases, leaving 6 bases not matched to a gene. The CDR3 runs to 15 residues. CDR3 amino acids: CASSLRTGGLGTIYF. As DNA, the CDR3 is TGCGCCAGCAGCTTGAGGACAGGGGGCCTGGGCACCATATATTTT.

J is TRBJ2-1 and V is TRBV7-8, with no clear D. V dropped 3 bases and J dropped 8 bases, with 8 bases sitting between them. CDR3 length: 12 residues. CDR1 is SGHVS, CDR2 FQNEAQ, per germline. The CDR3 loop reads CASSFVPHEQFF. CDR3 coding DNA: TGTGCCAGCAGCTTTGTTCCCCATGAGCAGTTCTTC. Supplemented by reference TRBV7-8 and TRBJ2-1, the full variable domain reads GAGVSQSPRYKVAKRGQDVALRCDPISGHVSLFWYQQALGQGPEFLTYFQNEAQLDKSGLPSDRFFAERPEGSVSTLKIQRTQQEDSAVYLCASSFVPHEQFFGPGTRLTVL.

The gene calls are TRBV7-9 and TRBJ1-5, with 8 bases matching TRBD1. The CDR3 consists of 16 residues. J was trimmed by 1 base and V by 4 bases; bases with no gene match: 6. Germline V CDR1 and CDR2: SEHNR, FQNEAQ (reference sequence). CDR3 in DNA: TGTGCCAGCAGCTCATACAGGGGGGGGAGCAATCAGCCCCAGCATTTT. This codes for CASSSYRGGSNQPQHF.